This T cell receptor beta chain was found in a study of CD8+ T cells in alopecia areata. In the study overall: Tofacitinib exposure lasted 6 to 18 months, followed by 6 months off drug. Study outcomes and limitations: Elevated clonality characterized lesional scalp relative to normal scalp, particularly in alopecia totalis/universalis. Among patients, TCR sharing was less clear than in mice, a difference possibly due in part to HLA diversity in the patient population.

Regarding this clone: What it binds is not known.

Peripheral blood samples and lesional scalp punch biopsies were obtained from alopecia areata patients. Sequencing templates came from extracted RNA that was reverse transcribed into cDNA. The table came from immunoSEQ multiplex PCR; TCRdb's copy has only in-frame clones and leaves some out. The sample lists some 99,000 clones; roughly two fifths were seen once. The CDR3 is 12 amino acids. V was pared by 3 bases and J by 5 bases, with 5 bases between. In germline, CDR1 is MDHEN, CDR2 SYDVKM. The gene calls are TRBV28 and TRBJ1-5; D not resolved. Sequencing was performed on CD4+ T cells sorted from blood. This TCR came from a human donor with alopecia areata. For the CDR3, the DNA is TGTGCCAGCAGTTTGCGGGATCAGCCCCAGCATTTT. This codes for CASSLRDQPQHF.